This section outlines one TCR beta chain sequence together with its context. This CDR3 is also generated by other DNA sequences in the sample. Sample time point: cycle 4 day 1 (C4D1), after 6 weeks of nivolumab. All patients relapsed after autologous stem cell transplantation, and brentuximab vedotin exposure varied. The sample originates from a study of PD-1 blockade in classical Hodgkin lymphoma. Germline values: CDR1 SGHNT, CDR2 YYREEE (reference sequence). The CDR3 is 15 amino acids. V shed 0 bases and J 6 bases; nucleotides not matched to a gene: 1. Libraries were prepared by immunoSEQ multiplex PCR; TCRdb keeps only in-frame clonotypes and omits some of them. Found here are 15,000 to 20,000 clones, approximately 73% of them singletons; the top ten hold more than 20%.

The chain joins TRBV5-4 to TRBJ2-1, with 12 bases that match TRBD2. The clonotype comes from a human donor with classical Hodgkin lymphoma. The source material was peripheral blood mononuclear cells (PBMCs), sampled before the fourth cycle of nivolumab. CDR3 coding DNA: TGTGCCAGCAGCTTGGGACTAGCGGGAGTCAATGAGCAGTTCTTC. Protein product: CASSLGLAGVNEQFF.